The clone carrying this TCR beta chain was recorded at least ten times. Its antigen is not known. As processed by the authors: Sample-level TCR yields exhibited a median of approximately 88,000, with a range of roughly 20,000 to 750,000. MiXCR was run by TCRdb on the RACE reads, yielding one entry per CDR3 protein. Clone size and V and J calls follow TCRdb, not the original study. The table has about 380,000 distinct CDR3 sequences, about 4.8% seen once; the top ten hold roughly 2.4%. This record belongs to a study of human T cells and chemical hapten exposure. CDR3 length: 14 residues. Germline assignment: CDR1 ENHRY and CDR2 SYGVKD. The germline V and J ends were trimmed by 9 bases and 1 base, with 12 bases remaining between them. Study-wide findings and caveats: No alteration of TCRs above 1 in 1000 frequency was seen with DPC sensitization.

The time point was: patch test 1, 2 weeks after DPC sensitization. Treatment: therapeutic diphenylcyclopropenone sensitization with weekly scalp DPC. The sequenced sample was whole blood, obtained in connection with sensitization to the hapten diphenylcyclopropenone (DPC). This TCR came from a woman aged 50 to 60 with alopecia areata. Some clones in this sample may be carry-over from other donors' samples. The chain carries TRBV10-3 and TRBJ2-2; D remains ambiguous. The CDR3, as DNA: TGTGCCATTCCCGACACACTGAACACCGGGGAGCTGTTTTTT. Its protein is CAIPDTLNTGELFF.